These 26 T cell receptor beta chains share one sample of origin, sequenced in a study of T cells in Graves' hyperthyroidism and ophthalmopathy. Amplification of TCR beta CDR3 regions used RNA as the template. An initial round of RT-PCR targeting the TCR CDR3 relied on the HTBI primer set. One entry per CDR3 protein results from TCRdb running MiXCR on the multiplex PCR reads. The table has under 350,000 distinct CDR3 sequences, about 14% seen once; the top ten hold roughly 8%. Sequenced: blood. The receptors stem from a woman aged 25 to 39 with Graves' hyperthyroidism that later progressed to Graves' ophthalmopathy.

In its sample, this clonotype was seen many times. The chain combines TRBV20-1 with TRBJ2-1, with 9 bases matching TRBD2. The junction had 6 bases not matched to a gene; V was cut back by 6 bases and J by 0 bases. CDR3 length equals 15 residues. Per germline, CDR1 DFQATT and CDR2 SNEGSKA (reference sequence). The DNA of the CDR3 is TGCAGTGCGCCGCTAGCGGGGACCTCCTACAATGAGCAGTTCTTC. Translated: CSAPLAGTSYNEQFF.

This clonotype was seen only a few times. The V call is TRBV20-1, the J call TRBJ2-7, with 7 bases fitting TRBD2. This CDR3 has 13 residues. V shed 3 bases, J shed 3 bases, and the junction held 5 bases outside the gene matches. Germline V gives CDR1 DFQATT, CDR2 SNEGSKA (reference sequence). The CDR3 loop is CSASRRGDYEQYF. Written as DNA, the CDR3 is TGCAGTGCTAGTCGCCGGGGGGACTACGAGCAGTACTTC.

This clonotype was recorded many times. The CDR3 loop reads CASSQEDGELFF. The CDR3, as DNA: TGTGCCAGCAGCCAAGAAGACGGGGAGCTGTTTTTT. This chain links TRBV3-1 with TRBJ2-2, with D hard to call. Per the germline V gene, CDR1 is LGHDT and CDR2 is YNNKEL (reference sequence). The V and J ends lost 0 bases and 7 bases respectively, with 3 bases between them. The CDR3 covers 12 residues. The entire variable domain, with the rest obtained from reference TRBV3-1 and TRBJ2-2, is as follows: DTAVSQTPKYLVTQMGNDKSIKCEQNLGHDTMYWYKQDSKKFLKIMFSYNNKELIINETVPNRFSPKSPDKAHLNLHINSLELGDSAVYFCASSQEDGELFFGEGSRLTVL.

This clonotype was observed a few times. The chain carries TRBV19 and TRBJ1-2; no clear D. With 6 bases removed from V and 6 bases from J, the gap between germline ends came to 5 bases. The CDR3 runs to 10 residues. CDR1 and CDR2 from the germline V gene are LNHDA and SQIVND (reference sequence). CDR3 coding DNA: TGTGCCAGTAGCGAGAATGGCTACACCTTC. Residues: CASSENGYTF.

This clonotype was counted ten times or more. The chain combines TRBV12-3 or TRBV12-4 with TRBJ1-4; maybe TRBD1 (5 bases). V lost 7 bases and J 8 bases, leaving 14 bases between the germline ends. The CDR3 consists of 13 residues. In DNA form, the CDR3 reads TGTGCCAGCAATGGGGGGGGTAGGGAAAAACTGTTTTTT. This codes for CASNGGGREKLFF.

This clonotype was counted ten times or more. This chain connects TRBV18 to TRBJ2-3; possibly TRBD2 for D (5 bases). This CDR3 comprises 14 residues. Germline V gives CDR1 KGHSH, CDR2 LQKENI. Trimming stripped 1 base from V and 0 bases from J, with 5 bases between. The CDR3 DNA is TGTGCCAGCTCACCACGCGGGAGCACAGATACGCAGTATTTT. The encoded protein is CASSPRGSTDTQYF. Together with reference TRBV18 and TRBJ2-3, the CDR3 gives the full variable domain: NAGVMQNPRHLVRRRGQEARLRCSPMKGHSHVYWYRQLPEEGLKFMVYLQKENIIDESGMPKERFSAEFPKEGPSILRIQQVVRGDSAAYFCASSPRGSTDTQYFGPGTRLTVL.

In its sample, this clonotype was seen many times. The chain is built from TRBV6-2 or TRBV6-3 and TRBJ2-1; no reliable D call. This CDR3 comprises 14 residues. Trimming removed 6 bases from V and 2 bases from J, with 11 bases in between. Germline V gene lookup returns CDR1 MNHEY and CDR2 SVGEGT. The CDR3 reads CASSQRGAYNEQFF. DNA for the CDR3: TGTGCCAGCAGCCAGCGTGGAGCCTACAATGAGCAGTTCTTC.

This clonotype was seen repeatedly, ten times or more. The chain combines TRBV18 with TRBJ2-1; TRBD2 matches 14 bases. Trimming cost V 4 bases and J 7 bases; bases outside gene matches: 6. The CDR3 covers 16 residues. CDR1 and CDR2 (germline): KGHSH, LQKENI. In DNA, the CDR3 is TGTGCCAGCTCACAAGGGACTAGCGGGAGCAAGAATGAGCAGTTCTTC. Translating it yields CASSQGTSGSKNEQFF.

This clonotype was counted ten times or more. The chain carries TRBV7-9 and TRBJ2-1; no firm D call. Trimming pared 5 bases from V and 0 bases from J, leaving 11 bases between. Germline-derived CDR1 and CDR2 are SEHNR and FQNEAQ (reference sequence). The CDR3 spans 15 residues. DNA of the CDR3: TGTGCCAGCAGCGCACCGGGTAGCTCCTACAATGAGCAGTTCTTC. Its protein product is CASSAPGSSYNEQFF.

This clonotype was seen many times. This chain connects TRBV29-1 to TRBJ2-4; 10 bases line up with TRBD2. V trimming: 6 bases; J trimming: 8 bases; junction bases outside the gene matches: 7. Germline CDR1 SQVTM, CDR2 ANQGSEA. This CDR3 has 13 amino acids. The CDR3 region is CSVDDGTSDIQYF. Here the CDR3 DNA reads TGCAGCGTCGATGATGGGACTAGCGACATTCAGTACTTC.

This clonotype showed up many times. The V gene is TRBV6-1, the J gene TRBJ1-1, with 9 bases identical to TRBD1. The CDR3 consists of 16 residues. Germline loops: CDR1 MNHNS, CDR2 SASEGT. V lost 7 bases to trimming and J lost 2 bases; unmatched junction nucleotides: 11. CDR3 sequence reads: CASTLVWTGDNTEAFF. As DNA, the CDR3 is TGTGCCAGCACCCTCGTCTGGACAGGGGATAACACTGAAGCTTTCTTT.

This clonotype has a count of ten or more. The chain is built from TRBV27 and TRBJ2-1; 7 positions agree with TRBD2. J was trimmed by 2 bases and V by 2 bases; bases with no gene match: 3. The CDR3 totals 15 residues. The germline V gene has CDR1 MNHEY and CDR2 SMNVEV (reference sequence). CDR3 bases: TGTGCCAGCAGTTTAGCGGGAGCTACCTACAATGAGCAGTTCTTC. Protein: CASSLAGATYNEQFF.

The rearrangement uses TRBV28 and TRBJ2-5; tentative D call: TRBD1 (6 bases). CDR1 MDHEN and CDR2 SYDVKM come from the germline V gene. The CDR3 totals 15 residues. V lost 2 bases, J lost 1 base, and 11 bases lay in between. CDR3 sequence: CASSLIRDTQETQYF. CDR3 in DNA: TGTGCCAGCAGTTTAATCCGGGACACCCAAGAGACCCAGTACTTC.

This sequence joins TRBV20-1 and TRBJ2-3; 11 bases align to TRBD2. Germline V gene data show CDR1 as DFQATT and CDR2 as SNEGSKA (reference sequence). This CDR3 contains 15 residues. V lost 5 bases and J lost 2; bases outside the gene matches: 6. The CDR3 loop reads CSARGTSGTTDTQYF. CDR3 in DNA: TGCAGTGCTCGCGGGACTAGCGGAACCACAGATACGCAGTATTTT.

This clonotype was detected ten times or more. This CDR3 reads CASSPGTSGGETQYF. The CDR3 region has the DNA TGTGCCAGCTCACCCGGGACTAGCGGAGGAGAGACCCAGTACTTC. V is TRBV18 and J is TRBJ2-5, with 11 bases aligning to TRBD2. The CDR3 runs 15 residues. Germline CDR1 and CDR2: KGHSH and LQKENI. Losses at the gene ends were 3 bases for V and 4 bases for J; bases not matched to a gene: 4.

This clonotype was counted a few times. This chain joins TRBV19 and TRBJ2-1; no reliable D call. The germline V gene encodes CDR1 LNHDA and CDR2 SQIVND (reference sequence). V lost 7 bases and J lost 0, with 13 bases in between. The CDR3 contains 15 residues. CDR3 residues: CASKGGESSYNEQFF. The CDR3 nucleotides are TGTGCCAGTAAGGGCGGAGAAAGCTCCTACAATGAGCAGTTCTTC.

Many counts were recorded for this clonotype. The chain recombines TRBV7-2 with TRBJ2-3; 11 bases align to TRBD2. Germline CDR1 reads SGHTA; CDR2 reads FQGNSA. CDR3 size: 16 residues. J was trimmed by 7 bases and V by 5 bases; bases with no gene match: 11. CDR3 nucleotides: TGTGCCAGCAGCACCGATCTAGCGGGAGGCTCAAATACGCAGTATTTT. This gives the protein CASSTDLAGGSNTQYF.

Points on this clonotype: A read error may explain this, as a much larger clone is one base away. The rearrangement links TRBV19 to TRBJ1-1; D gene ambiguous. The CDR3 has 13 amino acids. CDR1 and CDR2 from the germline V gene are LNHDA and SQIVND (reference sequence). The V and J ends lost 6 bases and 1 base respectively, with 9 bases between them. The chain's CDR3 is CASRTDWNTEAFF. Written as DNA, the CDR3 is TGTGCCAGTAGAACGGACTGGAACACTGAAGCTTTCTTT.

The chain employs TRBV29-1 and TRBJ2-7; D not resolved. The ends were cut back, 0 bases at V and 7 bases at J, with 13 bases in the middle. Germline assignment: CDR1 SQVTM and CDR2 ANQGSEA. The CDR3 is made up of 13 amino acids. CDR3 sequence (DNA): TGCAGCGTTGAAGAGTCGACGGTTGGTGAGCAGTACTTC. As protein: CSVEESTVGEQYF.

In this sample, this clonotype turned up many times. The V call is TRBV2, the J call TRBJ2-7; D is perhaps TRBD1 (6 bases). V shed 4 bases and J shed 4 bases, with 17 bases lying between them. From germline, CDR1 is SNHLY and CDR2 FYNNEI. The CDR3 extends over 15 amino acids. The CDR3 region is CASSGVQGALYEQYF. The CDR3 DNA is TGTGCCAGCAGTGGTGTACAGGGCGCCCTTTACGAGCAGTACTTC.

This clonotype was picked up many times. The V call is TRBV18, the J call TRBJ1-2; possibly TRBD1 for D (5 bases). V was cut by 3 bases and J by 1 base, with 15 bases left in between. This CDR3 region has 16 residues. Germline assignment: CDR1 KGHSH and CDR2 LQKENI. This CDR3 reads CASSPGRQSLNYGYTF. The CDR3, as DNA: TGTGCCAGCTCACCGGGAAGACAGAGCCTTAACTATGGCTACACCTTC.

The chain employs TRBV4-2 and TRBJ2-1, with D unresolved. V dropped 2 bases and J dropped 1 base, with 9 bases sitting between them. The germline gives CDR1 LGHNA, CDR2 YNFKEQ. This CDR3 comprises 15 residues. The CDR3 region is CASSQPRISYNEQFF. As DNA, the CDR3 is TGTGCCAGCAGCCAACCACGGATATCCTACAATGAGCAGTTCTTC.

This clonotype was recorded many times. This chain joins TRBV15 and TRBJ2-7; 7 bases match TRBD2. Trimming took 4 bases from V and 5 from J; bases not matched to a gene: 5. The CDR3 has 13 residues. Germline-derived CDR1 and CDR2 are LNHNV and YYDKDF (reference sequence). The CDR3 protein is CATSINSGDEQYF. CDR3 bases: TGTGCCACCAGCATTAACAGCGGGGACGAGCAGTACTTC.

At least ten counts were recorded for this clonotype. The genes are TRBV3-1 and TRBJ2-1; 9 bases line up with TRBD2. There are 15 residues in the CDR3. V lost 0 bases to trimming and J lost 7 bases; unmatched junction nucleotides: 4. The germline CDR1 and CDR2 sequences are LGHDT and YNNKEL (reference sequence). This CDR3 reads CASSQDRLAANEQFF. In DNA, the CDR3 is TGTGCCAGCAGCCAAGATAGACTAGCGGCAAATGAGCAGTTCTTC.

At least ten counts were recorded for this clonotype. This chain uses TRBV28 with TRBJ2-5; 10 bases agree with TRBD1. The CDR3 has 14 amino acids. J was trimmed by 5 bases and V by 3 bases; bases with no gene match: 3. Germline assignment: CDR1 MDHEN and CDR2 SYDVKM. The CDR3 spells CASSFGTGVETQYF. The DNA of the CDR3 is TGTGCCAGCAGTTTTGGGACAGGGGTGGAGACCCAGTACTTC.

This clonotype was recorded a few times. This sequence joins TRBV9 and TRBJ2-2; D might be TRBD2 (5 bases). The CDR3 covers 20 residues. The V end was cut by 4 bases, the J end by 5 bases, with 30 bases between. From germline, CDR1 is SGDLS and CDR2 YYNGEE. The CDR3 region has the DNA TGTGCCAGCAGCCCGGTTACTAAGCAGGTGGTCGGCAGAGGGACCGGGGAGCTGTTTTTT. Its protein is CASSPVTKQVVGRGTGELFF.